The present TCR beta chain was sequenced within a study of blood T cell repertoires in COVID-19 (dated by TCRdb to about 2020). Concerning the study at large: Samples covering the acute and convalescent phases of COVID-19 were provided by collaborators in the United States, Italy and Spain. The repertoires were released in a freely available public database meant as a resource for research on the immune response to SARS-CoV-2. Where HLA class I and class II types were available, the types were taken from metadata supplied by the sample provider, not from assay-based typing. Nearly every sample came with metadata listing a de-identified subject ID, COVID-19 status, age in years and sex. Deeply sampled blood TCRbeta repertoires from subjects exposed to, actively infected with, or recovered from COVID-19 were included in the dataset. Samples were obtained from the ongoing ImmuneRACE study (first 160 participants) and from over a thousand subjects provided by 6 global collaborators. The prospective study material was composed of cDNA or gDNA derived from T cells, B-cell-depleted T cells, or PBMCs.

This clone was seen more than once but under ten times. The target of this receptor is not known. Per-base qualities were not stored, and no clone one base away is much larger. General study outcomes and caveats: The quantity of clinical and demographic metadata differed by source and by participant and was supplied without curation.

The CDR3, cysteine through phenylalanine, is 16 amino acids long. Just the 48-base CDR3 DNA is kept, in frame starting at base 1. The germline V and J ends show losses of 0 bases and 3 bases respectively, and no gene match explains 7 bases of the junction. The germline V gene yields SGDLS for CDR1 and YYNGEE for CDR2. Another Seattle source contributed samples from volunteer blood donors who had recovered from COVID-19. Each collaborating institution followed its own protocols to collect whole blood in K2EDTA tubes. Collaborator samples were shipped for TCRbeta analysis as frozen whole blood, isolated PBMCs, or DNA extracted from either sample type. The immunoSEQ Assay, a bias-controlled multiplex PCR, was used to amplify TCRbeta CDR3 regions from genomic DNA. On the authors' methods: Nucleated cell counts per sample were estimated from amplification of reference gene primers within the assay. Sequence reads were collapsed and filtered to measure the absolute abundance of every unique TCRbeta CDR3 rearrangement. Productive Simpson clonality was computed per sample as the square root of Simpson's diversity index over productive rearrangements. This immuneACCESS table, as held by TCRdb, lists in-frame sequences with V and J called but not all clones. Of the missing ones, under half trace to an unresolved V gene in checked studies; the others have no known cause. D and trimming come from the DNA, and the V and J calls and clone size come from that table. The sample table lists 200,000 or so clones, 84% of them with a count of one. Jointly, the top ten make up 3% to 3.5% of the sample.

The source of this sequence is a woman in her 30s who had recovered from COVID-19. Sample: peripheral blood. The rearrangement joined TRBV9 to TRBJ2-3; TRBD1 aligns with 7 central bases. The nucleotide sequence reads TGTGCCAGCAGCGTAGTTACGGCAGGGGGAACAGATACGCAGTATTTT. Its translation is CASSVVTAGGTDTQYF.